A single sample is the source of the 14 T cell receptor beta chains below, sequenced in a study of blood T cell repertoires in COVID-19. The method was immunoSEQ multiplex PCR; TCRdb's version includes in-frame clones alone and lacks a portion of them. The table has 200,000 to 250,000 clones, around 87% seen once. The sequenced sample was PBMCs or T cells enriched from blood (not recorded which). All receptors come from a man aged 30 to 45 who had been exposed to COVID-19.

The chain employs TRBV18 and TRBJ2-7; maybe TRBD2 (6 bases). Germline CDR1 reads KGHSH; CDR2 reads LQKENI. V was shortened by 3 bases and J by 1 base, with 7 bases between the two germline ends. This CDR3 region has 13 residues. The CDR3 here is CASSPGGSYEQYF. The CDR3 DNA reads TGTGCCAGCTCACCTGGGGGGTCCTACGAGCAGTACTTC.

V is TRBV6-6 and J is TRBJ1-5, with D unresolved. From germline, CDR1 is MNHNY and CDR2 SVGAGI (reference sequence). Trimming removed 5 bases at V and 4 bases at J, with 9 bases between. The CDR3 length is 13 residues. CDR3 in amino acids: CASSQTENQPQHF. As DNA, the CDR3 is TGTGCCAGCAGTCAAACAGAAAATCAGCCCCAGCATTTT.

J is TRBJ1-1 and V is TRBV5-1; the D gene is possibly TRBD1 (6 bases). The V gene lost 4 bases and the J gene lost 1 base, with 11 bases spanning the gap. Germline V gene data show CDR1 as SGHRS and CDR2 as YFSETQ. CDR3 length equals 14 residues. The CDR3: CASSEGQQNTEAFF. Written as DNA, the CDR3 is TGCGCCAGCAGCGAGGGACAACAGAACACTGAAGCTTTCTTT.

The rearrangement joins TRBV18 to TRBJ1-2, with TRBD1 identical over 9 bases. Trimming cost V 5 bases and J 4 bases; bases outside gene matches: 5. This CDR3 has 14 amino acids. Germline loops: CDR1 KGHSH, CDR2 LQKENI. In nucleotides, the CDR3 is TGTGCCAGCTCAGAGGGACAGGGCTCCTATGGCTACACCTTC. Its protein product is CASSEGQGSYGYTF. Based on the CDR3 plus reference TRBV18 and TRBJ1-2, the full variable domain is NAGVMQNPRHLVRRRGQEARLRCSPMKGHSHVYWYRQLPEEGLKFMVYLQKENIIDESGMPKERFSAEFPKEGPSILRIQQVVRGDSAAYFCASSEGQGSYGYTFGSGTRLTVV.

Only one count was recorded for this clone. This rearrangement joins TRBV6-5 to TRBJ1-2; 9 positions match TRBD1. The germline V gene has CDR1 MNHEY and CDR2 SVGAGI. The length of the CDR3 is 15 residues. V lost 6 bases and J lost 5; bases outside the gene matches: 10. The CDR3 protein is CASSLGTGRTYGYTF. CDR3 nucleotide sequence: TGTGCCAGCAGCCTCGGGACAGGGAGGACTTATGGCTACACCTTC.

The CDR3 DNA reads TGTGCCAGCAGCTTAGTAGGGGCGGAGACCCAGTACTTC. Translating gives CASSLVGAETQYF. The V call is TRBV7-2, the J call TRBJ2-5; the D gene is possibly TRBD1 (5 bases). Germline lookup yields CDR1 SGHTA and CDR2 FQGNSA. The CDR3 is made up of 13 amino acids. Trimming shortened V by 1 base and J by 5 bases, and 8 bases separated the two germline ends.

The chain joins TRBV11-2 to TRBJ2-7; the match to TRBD1 covers 10 bases. This CDR3 is 15 amino acids long. The junction had 12 bases not matched to a gene; V was cut back by 7 bases and J by 6 bases. The germline gives CDR1 SGHAT, CDR2 FQNNGV. The chain's CDR3 is CASIAGQGSLGEQYF. The DNA of the CDR3 is TGTGCCAGCATCGCGGGACAGGGGTCTCTTGGCGAGCAGTACTTC. The whole variable domain, filled in from reference TRBV11-2 and TRBJ2-7, reads EAGVAQSPRYKIIEKRQSVAFWCNPISGHATLYWYQQILGQGPKLLIQFQNNGVVDDSQLPKDRFSAERLKGVDSTLKIQPAKLEDSAVYLCASIAGQGSLGEQYFGPGTRLTVT.

The chain recombines TRBV30 with TRBJ1-5, with D possibly being TRBD1 (5 bases). V lost 0 bases and J lost 9, with 12 bases in between. The germline CDR1 and CDR2 sequences are GTSNPN and SVGIG (reference sequence). CDR3 length equals 13 residues. The CDR3 nucleotides are TGTGCCTGGAGTGTCCGACCGGGGGGGCCCCAGCATTTT. It specifies CAWSVRPGGPQHF.

The chain has TRBV7-9 and TRBJ1-4; D remains ambiguous. Germline V gene lookup returns CDR1 SEHNR and CDR2 FQNEAQ (reference sequence). The V gene lost 2 bases and the J gene lost 12 bases, with 10 bases spanning the gap. This CDR3 spans 12 amino acids. The CDR3 nucleotides read TGTGCCAGCAGCTTACCGTGGGGAGAACTGTTTTTT. This gives the protein CASSLPWGELFF.

The J gene is TRBJ1-2, the V gene TRBV27; tentative D call: TRBD1 (6 bases). Trimming cost V 4 bases and J 7 bases, with 13 bases left between them. Germline V gives CDR1 MNHEY, CDR2 SMNVEV (reference sequence). This CDR3 region has 13 residues. The CDR3 region has the DNA TGTGCCAGCAGTTGGTTGCAGGGGAGTGGCTACACCTTC. As protein: CASSWLQGSGYTF.

The chain carries TRBV27 and TRBJ2-7; possibly TRBD1 for D (5 bases). The CDR3 spans 15 residues. The germline V gene has CDR1 MNHEY and CDR2 SMNVEV (reference sequence). V lost 1 base to trimming and J lost 6 bases, with 16 bases between them. In nucleotides, the CDR3 is TGTGCCAGCAGTTTATTTGGCGGCAGGGAAGTCGAGCAGTACTTC. Its translation is CASSLFGGREVEQYF.

The CDR3 DNA is TGTGCCAGCAGTTCGCAGTCCTACGAGCAGTACTTC. Protein sequence: CASSSQSYEQYF. V and J are TRBV27 and TRBJ2-7; D is unresolved. The ends were cut back, 4 bases at V and 1 base at J, with 5 bases in the middle. The length of the CDR3 is 12 residues. CDR1 and CDR2 from the germline V gene are MNHEY and SMNVEV (reference sequence).

The rearrangement uses TRBV9 and TRBJ2-1; perhaps TRBD1 as D (6 bases). The V gene's germline CDR1 is SGDLS and CDR2 YYNGEE. Trimming shortened V by 4 bases and J by 0 bases, and 23 bases separated the two germline ends. This CDR3 spans 19 amino acids. CDR3 amino acids: CASSHPTLGQPPSYNEQFF. DNA of the CDR3: TGTGCCAGCAGCCACCCGACCCTTGGACAGCCCCCCTCCTACAATGAGCAGTTCTTC.

The V call is TRBV11-3, the J call TRBJ2-7; 9 positions agree with TRBD2. This CDR3 spans 17 amino acids. After removal of 5 bases from V and 1 base from J, the junction contained 12 bases not matched to a gene. Germline-derived CDR1 and CDR2 are SGHNT and YENEEA. The CDR3 sequence is CASSPGDSGGPSYEQYF. DNA of the CDR3: TGTGCCAGCAGCCCCGGGGATAGCGGGGGACCATCCTACGAGCAGTACTTC.